These T cell receptor beta chains were read from a single sample in a study of cytomegalovirus exposure and HLA in healthy donors. Sequenced by immunoSEQ multiplex PCR; TCRdb stores in-frame clones only, minus some. Here the sample spans 95,000 to 100,000 clones, 75% being singletons. The sequencing sample was made of PBMCs. The receptors stem from a man aged 50-59 years in good health and CMV-seronegative. Each CDR3 is given with its conserved first and last residue. D genes are given only for firm matches. Size tells how often a clone was seen (once, few, many) or the class of an expanded clone, and some rows leave it out.

>TRBJ2-7|-|TRBV6-4|-
CASSKLTDTYEQYF
TGTGCCAGCAGTAAACTGACAGACACCTACGAGCAGTACTTC
>TRBJ1-3|-|TRBV13|TRBD1
CASSIGQGENTIYF
TGTGCCAGCAGTATAGGACAGGGAGAAAACACCATATATTTT
>TRBJ2-3|few|TRBV18|TRBD1
CASSPRGNTDTQYF
TGTGCCAGCTCACCCAGGGGGAACACAGATACGCAGTATTTT
>TRBJ1-2|-|TRBV9|TRBD1
CASSAPGGKNGYTF
TGTGCCAGCAGCGCTCCAGGGGGGAAGAATGGCTACACCTTC
>TRBJ1-5|-|TRBV10-1|-
CASSEWEHQPQHF
TGCGCCAGCAGTGAGTGGGAGCATCAGCCCCAGCATTTT
>TRBJ2-1|-|TRBV7-2|-
CASSSDKYNEQFF
TGTGCCAGCAGCTCGGACAAATACAATGAGCAGTTCTTC
>TRBJ1-1|-|TRBV14|-
CASSVTSNTEAFF
TGTGCCAGCAGCGTAACTTCGAACACTGAAGCTTTCTTT
>TRBJ2-5|-|TRBV4-3|-
CASSQDWGVGKTQYF
TGCGCCAGCAGCCAAGATTGGGGGGTGGGAAAGACCCAGTACTTC
>TRBJ1-1|-|TRBV18|-
CASSPLENTEAFF
TGTGCCAGCTCACCCCTAGAGAACACTGAAGCTTTCTTT
>TRBJ1-6|-|TRBV5-4|TRBD1
CASSLDRGHNSPLHF
TGTGCCAGCAGCTTGGACAGGGGCCATAATTCACCCCTCCACTTT
>TRBJ1-2|-|TRBV2|TRBD1
CASSLAMTGIRGYTF
TGTGCCAGCAGCCTCGCGATGACAGGGATACGAGGCTACACCTTC
>TRBJ1-2|-|TRBV12-5|TRBD1
CASATQGVSGYTF
TGTGCTAGTGCCACCCAGGGGGTCTCTGGCTACACCTTC
>TRBJ2-7|-|TRBV28|-
CASRTPGYEQYF
TGTGCCAGCAGGACCCCGGGGTACGAGCAGTACTTC
>TRBJ1-1|-|TRBV4-1|-
CASGRGGTEAFF
TGCGCCAGCGGAAGGGGGGGGACTGAAGCTTTCTTT
>TRBJ2-2|-|TRBV5-1|-
CASSLGGWGRNTGELFF
TGCGCCAGCAGCTTGGGCGGCTGGGGCCGAAACACCGGGGAGCTGTTTTTT
>TRBJ2-5|-|TRBV5-5|-
CASSAYRGRETQYF
TGTGCCAGCAGCGCGTATCGGGGTCGAGAGACCCAGTACTTC
>TRBJ2-1|-|TRBV18|-
CASSPARGNEQFF
TGTGCCAGCTCACCAGCCAGGGGCAATGAGCAGTTCTTC
>TRBJ2-3|-|TRBV28|TRBD2
CASSPLGSGDTDTQYF
TGTGCCAGCAGCCCCCTGGGTAGCGGGGACACAGATACGCAGTATTTT
>TRBJ2-7|few|TRBV28|TRBD2
CASSFPPSGGSYEQYF
TGTGCCAGCAGTTTTCCCCCAAGCGGGGGCTCCTACGAGCAGTACTTC
>TRBJ2-1|-|TRBV6-1|-
CASSEAVQGGEQFF
TGTGCCAGCAGTGAAGCGGTACAGGGAGGGGAGCAGTTCTTC
>TRBJ2-1|-|TRBV28|-
CASSFTGSGEQFF
TGTGCCAGCAGTTTTACAGGATCGGGTGAGCAGTTCTTC
>TRBJ1-5|few|TRBV2|-
CASRLGDQPQHF
TGTGCCAGCAGGCTAGGGGATCAGCCCCAGCATTTT
>TRBJ2-5|-|TRBV30|-
CAWELRAARVQYF
TGTGCCTGGGAGCTGCGGGCAGCAAGAGTCCAGTACTTC
>TRBJ1-1|-|TRBV29-1|-
CSVQGLSEAFF
TGCAGCGTTCAGGGTTTATCTGAAGCTTTCTTT
>TRBJ1-6|once|TRBV19|TRBD1
CASSPGGWPLHF
TGTGCCAGTAGTCCAGGGGGTTGGCCCCTCCACTTT
>TRBJ2-1|-|TRBV7-6|TRBD2
CASSFGLAGGSSYNEQFF
TGTGCCAGCAGCTTTGGGCTAGCGGGGGGAAGCTCCTACAATGAGCAGTTCTTC
>TRBJ2-3|-|TRBV9|TRBD2
CASSVLAGVTDTQYF
TGTGCCAGCAGCGTACTAGCGGGGGTCACAGATACGCAGTATTTT
>TRBJ2-1|-|TRBV6-1|TRBD2
CASSELVRTSGTNEQFF
TGTGCCAGCAGTGAATTAGTGCGGACTAGCGGGACCAATGAGCAGTTCTTC
>TRBJ2-5|-|TRBV6-1|TRBD2
CARQGGLAGETQYF
TGTGCCAGACAGGGCGGGCTAGCGGGAGAGACCCAGTACTTC
>TRBJ2-5|-|TRBV2|-
CASSSGGPQETQYF
TGTGCCAGCAGTTCCGGAGGGCCCCAAGAGACCCAGTACTTC
>TRBJ1-1|-|TRBV18|-
CASSPGQGSFGTEAFF
TGTGCCAGCTCACCAGGGCAGGGGAGTTTTGGCACTGAAGCTTTCTTT
>TRBJ1-2|-|TRBV6-1|-
CASSVNRDYGYTF
TGTGCCAGCAGTGTAAATCGGGACTATGGCTACACCTTC
>TRBJ2-2|-|TRBV9|-
CASSVTATGELFF
TGTGCCAGCAGCGTGACAGCCACCGGGGAGCTGTTTTTT
>TRBJ2-7|-|TRBV5-5|TRBD2
CASSGSGRPNEQYF
TGTGCCAGCAGCGGAAGCGGGAGGCCGAACGAGCAGTACTTC
>TRBJ2-1|once|TRBV5-4|TRBD2
CASSRTSGIYNEQFF
TGTGCCAGCAGCAGGACTAGCGGGATTTACAATGAGCAGTTCTTC
>TRBJ2-5|-|TRBV28|TRBD2
CASSGSGVPQETQYF
TGTGCCAGCAGTGGAAGCGGGGTACCCCAAGAGACCCAGTACTTC
>TRBJ2-3|-|TRBV5-1|-
CASSPRTGKDTQYF
TGCGCCAGCAGCCCCCGGACGGGGAAGGATACGCAGTATTTT
>TRBJ2-1|-|TRBV29-1|TRBD2
CSVEGLAGGDEQFF
TGCAGCGTTGAGGGACTAGCGGGGGGGGATGAGCAGTTCTTC
>TRBJ2-7|-|TRBV7-9|TRBD1
CASSLEGAGHEQYF
TGTGCCAGCAGCTTAGAGGGGGCCGGCCACGAGCAGTACTTC
>TRBJ2-7|-|TRBV11-1|TRBD1
CASSPRRDRAGEQYF
TGTGCCAGCAGCCCCAGGCGGGACAGGGCAGGTGAGCAGTACTTC
>TRBJ1-2|-|TRBV5-4|-
CASSSQGRQDYGYTF
TGTGCCAGCAGCTCCCAGGGTCGGCAGGACTATGGCTACACCTTC
>TRBJ1-2|-|TRBV29-1|-
CSVAQVGSYGYTF
TGCAGCGTTGCCCAAGTGGGGAGCTATGGCTACACCTTC
>TRBJ2-1|once|TRBV28|-
CASSKTSSYNEQFF
TGTGCCAGCAGTAAGACTTCATCCTACAATGAGCAGTTCTTC
>TRBJ1-3|-|TRBV7-8|-
CASSPLQGSGNTIYF
TGTGCCAGCAGCCCCCTGCAGGGCTCTGGAAACACCATATATTTT
>TRBJ2-5|-|TRBV19|-
CASRKTAEYQETQYF
TGTGCCAGTAGAAAGACAGCAGAATACCAAGAGACCCAGTACTTC